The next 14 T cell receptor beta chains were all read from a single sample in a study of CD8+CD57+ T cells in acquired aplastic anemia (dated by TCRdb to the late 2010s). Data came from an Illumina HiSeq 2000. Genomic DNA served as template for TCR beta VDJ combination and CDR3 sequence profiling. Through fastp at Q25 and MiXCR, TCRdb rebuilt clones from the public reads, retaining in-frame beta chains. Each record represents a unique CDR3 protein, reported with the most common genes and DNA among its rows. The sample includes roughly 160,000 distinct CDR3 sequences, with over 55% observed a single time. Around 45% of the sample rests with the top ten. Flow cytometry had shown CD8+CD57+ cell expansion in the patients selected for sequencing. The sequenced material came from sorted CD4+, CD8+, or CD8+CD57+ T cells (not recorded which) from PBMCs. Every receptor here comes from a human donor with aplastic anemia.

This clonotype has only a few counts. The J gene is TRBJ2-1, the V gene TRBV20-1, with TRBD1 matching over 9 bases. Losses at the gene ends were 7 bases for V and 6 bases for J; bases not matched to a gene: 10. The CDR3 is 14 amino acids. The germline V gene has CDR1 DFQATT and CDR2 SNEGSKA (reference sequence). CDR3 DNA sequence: TGCAGTGACTCTCAGGGACAGGGCAGCAATGAGCAGTTCTTC. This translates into CSDSQGQGSNEQFF.

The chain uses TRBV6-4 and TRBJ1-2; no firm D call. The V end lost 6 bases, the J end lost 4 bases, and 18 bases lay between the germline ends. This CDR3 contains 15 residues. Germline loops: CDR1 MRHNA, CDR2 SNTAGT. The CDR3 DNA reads TGTGCCAGCAGCAAGGAACACCTCGTGGGCTATGGCTACACCTTC. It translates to CASSKEHLVGYGYTF.

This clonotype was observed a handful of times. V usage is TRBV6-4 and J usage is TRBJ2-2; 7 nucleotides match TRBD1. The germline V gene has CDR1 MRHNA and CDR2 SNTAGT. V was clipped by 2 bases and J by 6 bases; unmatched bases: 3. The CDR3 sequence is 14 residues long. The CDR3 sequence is CASSDTGEAGELFF. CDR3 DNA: TGTGCCAGCAGTGACACAGGGGAAGCCGGGGAGCTGTTTTTT.

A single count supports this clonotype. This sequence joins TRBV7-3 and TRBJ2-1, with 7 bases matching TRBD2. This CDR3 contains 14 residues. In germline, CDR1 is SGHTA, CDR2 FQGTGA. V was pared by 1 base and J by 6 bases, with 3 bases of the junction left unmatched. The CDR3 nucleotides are TGTGCCAGCAGCTTAATAGCGGGTAGCAATGAGCAGTTCTTC. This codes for CASSLIAGSNEQFF.

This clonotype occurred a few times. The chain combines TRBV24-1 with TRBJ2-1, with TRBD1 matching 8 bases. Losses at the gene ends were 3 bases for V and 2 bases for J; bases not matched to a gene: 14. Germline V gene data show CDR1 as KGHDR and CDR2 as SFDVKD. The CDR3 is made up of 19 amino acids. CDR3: CATSDPGGQDSSTYNEQFF. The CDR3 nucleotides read TGTGCCACCAGTGATCCCGGGGGACAGGACTCCTCCACCTACAATGAGCAGTTCTTC.

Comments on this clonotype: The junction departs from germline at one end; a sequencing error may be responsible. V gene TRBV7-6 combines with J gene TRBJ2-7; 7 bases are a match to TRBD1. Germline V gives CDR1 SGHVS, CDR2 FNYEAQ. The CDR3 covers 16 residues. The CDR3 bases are TGTGCCAGCAGCTTAGACCCGGGACAGAGTTCCTGCGAGCAGTACTTC. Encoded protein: CASSLDPGQSSCEQYF. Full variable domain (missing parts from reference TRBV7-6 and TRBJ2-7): GAGVSQSPRYKVTKRGQDVALRCDPISGHVSLYWYRQALGQGPEFLTYFNYEAQQDKSGLPNDRFSAERPEGSISTLTIQRTEQRDSAMYRCASSLDPGQSSCEQYFGPGTRLTVT.

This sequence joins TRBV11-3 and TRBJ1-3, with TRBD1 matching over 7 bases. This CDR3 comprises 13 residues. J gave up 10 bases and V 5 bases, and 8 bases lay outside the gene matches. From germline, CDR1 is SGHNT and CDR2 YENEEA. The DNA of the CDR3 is TGTGCCAGCAGCCCTACGGACAGGTCAACCATATATTTT. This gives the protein CASSPTDRSTIYF.

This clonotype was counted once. This CDR3 is CASSETRSTDTQYF. The CDR3 bases are TGTGCCAGCAGTGAGACACGGAGCACAGATACGCAGTATTTT. The chain links TRBV25-1 to TRBJ2-3; the D is unclear. The CDR3 totals 14 residues. Germline loops: CDR1 MGHDK, CDR2 SYGVNS. The ends were cut back, 3 bases at V and 0 bases at J, with 7 bases in the middle.

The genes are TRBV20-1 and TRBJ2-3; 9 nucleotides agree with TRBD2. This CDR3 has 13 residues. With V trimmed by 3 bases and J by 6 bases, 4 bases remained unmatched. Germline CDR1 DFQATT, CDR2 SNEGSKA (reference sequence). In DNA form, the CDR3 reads TGCAGTGCTAGGGGCGGGGGGGTGGATACGCAGTATTTT. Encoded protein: CSARGGGVDTQYF.

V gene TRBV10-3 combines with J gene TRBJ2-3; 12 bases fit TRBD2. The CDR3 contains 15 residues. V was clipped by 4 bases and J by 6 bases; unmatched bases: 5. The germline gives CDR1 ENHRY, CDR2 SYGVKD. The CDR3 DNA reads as TGTGCCATCAGTGGACTAGCGGGAGAGGCGGATACGCAGTATTTT. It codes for CAISGLAGEADTQYF.

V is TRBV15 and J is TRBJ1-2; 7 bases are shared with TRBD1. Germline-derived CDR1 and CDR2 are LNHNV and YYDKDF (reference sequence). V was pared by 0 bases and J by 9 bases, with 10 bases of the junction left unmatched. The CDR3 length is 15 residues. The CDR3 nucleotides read TGTGCCACCAGCAGAGACCCCCGACAGGGACGACGCTACACCTTC. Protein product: CATSRDPRQGRRYTF.

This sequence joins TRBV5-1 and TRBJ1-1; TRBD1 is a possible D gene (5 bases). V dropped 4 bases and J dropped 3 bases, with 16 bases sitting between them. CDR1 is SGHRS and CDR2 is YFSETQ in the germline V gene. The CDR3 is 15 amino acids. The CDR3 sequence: CASSQGGYGYTEAFF. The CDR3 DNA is TGCGCCAGCAGCCAGGGTGGATATGGGTACACTGAAGCTTTCTTT.

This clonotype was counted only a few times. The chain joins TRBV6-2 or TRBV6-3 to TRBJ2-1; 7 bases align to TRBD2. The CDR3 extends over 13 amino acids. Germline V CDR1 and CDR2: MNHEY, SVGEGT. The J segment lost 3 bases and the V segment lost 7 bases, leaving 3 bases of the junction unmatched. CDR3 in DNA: TGTGCCAGCACACTAGCGTTCTACAATGAGCAGTTCTTC. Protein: CASTLAFYNEQFF.

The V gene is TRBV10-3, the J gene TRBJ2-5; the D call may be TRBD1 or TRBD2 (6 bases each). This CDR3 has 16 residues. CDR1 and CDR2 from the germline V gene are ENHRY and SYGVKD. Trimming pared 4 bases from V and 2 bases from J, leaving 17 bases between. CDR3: CAISANKGEEQETQYF. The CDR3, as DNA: TGTGCCATCAGTGCTAATAAGGGGGAGGAACAAGAGACCCAGTACTTC.